A single sample gave rise to the 21 T cell receptor beta chains below, sequenced in a study of beta chain features in type 1 diabetes. Isolated RNA was reverse transcribed in full, so expressed TCRB transcripts were sequenced. Sequencing used immunoSEQ multiplex PCR; TCRdb keeps in-frame clones, though not all of them. The data contain about 220,000 clones, about a tenth of them seen just once; the ten biggest clones take up 1% to 1.5%. The sequenced sample was central memory CD4+ T cells from blood. The receptor source for this set is a man aged 18 to 30 in good health.

This clone was seen more than once but under ten times. This chain links TRBV29-1 with TRBJ2-3, with a weak D call TRBD1 (6 bases). V was cut by 3 bases and J by 0 bases, with 13 bases left in between. CDR1 is SQVTM and CDR2 is ANQGSEA in the germline V gene. This CDR3 spans 15 amino acids. This chain's CDR3 is CSVDNRESSTDTQYF. The CDR3 DNA sequence: TGCAGCGTTGATAACAGGGAAAGTAGCACAGATACGCAGTATTTT.

The chain uses TRBV30 and TRBJ2-1; possibly TRBD2 for D (5 bases). CDR3 length equals 15 residues. V was cut by 1 base and J by 0 bases, with 10 bases left in between. The V gene's germline CDR1 is GTSNPN and CDR2 SVGIG (reference sequence). The CDR3 reads CAWSEAASSYNEQFF. The CDR3 DNA reads TGTGCCTGGAGTGAAGCGGCCAGCTCCTACAATGAGCAGTTCTTC.

This clone was found a few times. Other DNA sequences in the same sample also yield this CDR3. CDR3 sequence reads: CASSLARGRAFYNEQFF. As DNA, the CDR3 is TGTGCCAGCAGCCTGGCCCGGGGGAGGGCCTTCTACAATGAGCAGTTCTTC. The chain has TRBV7-2 and TRBJ2-1, with TRBD2 matching over 7 bases. The CDR3 consists of 17 residues. Germline CDR1 and CDR2: SGHTA and FQGNSA. J lost 3 bases, V lost 5 bases, and 13 bases had no gene match. Full variable domain (remainder filled in from reference TRBV7-2 and TRBJ2-1): GAGVSQSPSNKVTEKGKDVELRCDPISGHTALYWYRQSLGQGLEFLIYFQGNSAPDKSGLPSDRFSAERTGGSVSTLTIQRTQQEDSAVYLCASSLARGRAFYNEQFFGPGTRLTVL.

This clone was detected only a few times. The chain links TRBV6-5 to TRBJ2-6; D might be TRBD1 (6 bases). This CDR3 is 15 amino acids long. The V end lost 6 bases, the J end lost 1 base, and 10 bases lay between the germline ends. Germline CDR1 and CDR2: MNHEY and SVGAGI. CDR3 coding DNA: TGTGCCAGCAGGCCACAGGGTTCTGGGGCCAACGTCCTGACTTTC. Amino acids: CASRPQGSGANVLTF.

The table lists this clone with many counts. The chain employs TRBV14 and TRBJ2-1; D call uncertain. Germline-derived CDR1 and CDR2 are SGHDN and FVKESK. V was clipped by 4 bases and J by 2 bases, with 6 bases between them. CDR3 length: 13 residues. The chain's CDR3 is CASSPRAYNEQFF. In nucleotides, the CDR3 is TGTGCCAGCAGCCCTAGAGCCTACAATGAGCAGTTCTTC.

The J gene is TRBJ2-1, the V gene TRBV30, with 7 bases fitting TRBD2. This CDR3 has 16 residues. CDR1 is GTSNPN, CDR2 SVGIG, per germline (reference sequence). The junction had 10 bases not matched to a gene; V was cut back by 0 bases and J by 5 bases. DNA of the CDR3: TGTGCCTGGAGTGTATGGCCCGGGGGGATTAACAATGAGCAGTTCTTC. This sequence encodes CAWSVWPGGINNEQFF.

This rearrangement joins TRBV30 to TRBJ1-5, with 7 bases fitting TRBD1. Germline V gives CDR1 GTSNPN, CDR2 SVGIG (reference sequence). This CDR3 region has 16 residues. V lost 1 base, J lost 4 bases, and 10 bases stayed unmatched. The chain's CDR3 is CAWSEARAGGNQPQHF. The CDR3, as DNA: TGTGCCTGGAGTGAGGCACGGGCAGGGGGTAATCAGCCCCAGCATTTT.

CDR3 sequence reads: CASYAGDSYEQYF. The CDR3 DNA follows: TGTGCCAGCTACGCGGGGGACTCCTACGAGCAGTACTTC. The chain is built from TRBV28 and TRBJ2-7, with 7 positions matching TRBD2. Germline CDR1 and CDR2: MDHEN and SYDVKM. V lost 8 bases and J lost 0; bases outside the gene matches: 4. This CDR3 comprises 13 residues.

This clone was recorded at least ten times. CDR3 DNA: TGTGCCAGTAGTATAAGGGACCGTAAGGAAGCTTTCTTT. This gives the protein CASSIRDRKEAFF. This chain connects TRBV19 to TRBJ1-1; possibly TRBD1 for D (5 bases). CDR3 length: 13 residues. CDR1 is LNHDA, CDR2 SQIVND, per germline (reference sequence). Trimming pared 2 bases from V and 8 bases from J, leaving 12 bases between. Together with reference TRBV19 and TRBJ1-1, the CDR3 gives the full variable domain: DGGITQSPKYLFRKEGQNVTLSCEQNLNHDAMYWYRQDPGQGLRLIYYSQIVNDFQKGDIAEGYSVSREKKESFPLTVTSAQKNPTAFYLCASSIRDRKEAFFGQGTRLTVV.

V gene TRBV7-2 combines with J gene TRBJ2-5; D gene uncertain. Germline values: CDR1 SGHTA, CDR2 FQGNSA. The CDR3 sequence is 13 residues long. With 2 bases removed from V and 5 bases from J, the gap between germline ends came to 9 bases. The CDR3 DNA reads as TGTGCCAGCAGCTTATCTAAAGAGGAGACCCAGTACTTC. Its translation is CASSLSKEETQYF. The whole variable domain, remainder taken from reference TRBV7-2 and TRBJ2-5, is GAGVSQSPSNKVTEKGKDVELRCDPISGHTALYWYRQSLGQGLEFLIYFQGNSAPDKSGLPSDRFSAERTGGSVSTLTIQRTQQEDSAVYLCASSLSKEETQYFGPGTRLLVL.

This clone was observed a handful of times. This chain connects TRBV27 to TRBJ2-5, with D unclear. V lost 0 bases, J lost 5 bases, and 1 base lay in between. The CDR3 runs 11 residues. The germline CDR1 and CDR2 sequences are MNHEY and SMNVEV (reference sequence). The DNA of the CDR3 is TGTGCCAGCAGTTTATCGGAGACCCAGTACTTC. Translating it yields CASSLSETQYF.

This clone has more than one count but fewer than ten. This chain connects TRBV13 to TRBJ2-5; 10 bases line up with TRBD1. V trimming: 5 bases; J trimming: 4 bases; junction bases outside the gene matches: 7. Germline-derived CDR1 and CDR2 are PRHDT and FYEKMQ (reference sequence). This CDR3 has 15 amino acids. CDR3 bases: TGTGCCAGCAGCGCCGGGACAGGGGAGGGAGAGACCCAGTACTTC. It encodes CASSAGTGEGETQYF.

Of note for this clone: Other DNA sequences within the sample encode an identical CDR3. V gene TRBV30 combines with J gene TRBJ1-2, with D unresolved. Germline V gives CDR1 GTSNPN, CDR2 SVGIG (reference sequence). This CDR3 is built from 11 residues. Between the trimmed V and J ends, which lost 2 bases and 1 base, there was a span of 2 bases. CDR3 sequence (DNA): TGTGCCTGGAGTAGTAACTATGGCTACACCTTC. Protein product: CAWSSNYGYTF.

The chain couples TRBV4-3 to TRBJ2-1; 7 bases line up with TRBD1. J gave up 5 bases and V 3 bases, and 4 bases lay outside the gene matches. The CDR3 spans 14 residues. Germline V gives CDR1 LGHNA, CDR2 YSLEER. CDR3 sequence (DNA): TGCGCCAGCAGCCAGCCGGGACAGAACAATGAGCAGTTCTTC. Encoded protein: CASSQPGQNNEQFF.

This clone was observed a few times. CDR3 residues: CASSLDRGDEQYF. The CDR3 DNA reads as TGTGCCAGCAGCTTAGATCGGGGGGACGAGCAGTACTTC. The V call is TRBV11-2, the J call TRBJ2-7; TRBD2 matches 7 bases. Germline CDR1 reads SGHAT; CDR2 reads FQNNGV. The CDR3 extends over 13 amino acids. V was clipped by 0 bases and J by 5 bases; unmatched bases: 1.

This clone was observed a handful of times. The chain combines TRBV6-1 with TRBJ1-5; no firm D call. The germline V gene has CDR1 MNHNS and CDR2 SASEGT. Trimming pared 2 bases from V and 5 bases from J, leaving 16 bases between. The length of the CDR3 is 16 residues. CDR3 amino acids: CASSEYASGSYQPQHF. The CDR3 nucleotides are TGTGCCAGCAGTGAATATGCCTCGGGGTCCTATCAGCCCCAGCATTTT.

This clone was found a few times. The chain employs TRBV30 and TRBJ2-4; tentative D call: TRBD1 (6 bases). The CDR3 has 13 residues. Trimming pared 6 bases from V and 0 bases from J, leaving 9 bases between. Germline assignment: CDR1 GTSNPN and CDR2 SVGIG (reference sequence). CDR3 bases: TGTGCCTGTTGGACAGAAGCCAAAAACATTCAGTACTTC. Residues: CACWTEAKNIQYF.

This clone was seen at least ten times. This chain uses TRBV2 with TRBJ2-1, with D perhaps matching TRBD2 (6 bases). V gave up 1 base and J gave up 2 bases, with 9 bases separating them. Per the germline V gene, CDR1 is SNHLY and CDR2 is FYNNEI. This CDR3 is 15 amino acids long. The CDR3 loop reads CASSEVGLTYNEQFF. The DNA for the CDR3 is TGTGCCAGCAGTGAAGTTGGACTAACCTACAATGAGCAGTTCTTC.

In this sample, this clone turned up a few times. The rearrangement uses TRBV7-2 and TRBJ2-3; 12 bases are shared with TRBD2. Looked up from germline, CDR1 is SGHTA and CDR2 is FQGNSA. The CDR3 runs to 17 residues. J was trimmed by 1 base and V by 7 bases; bases with no gene match: 9. CDR3 coding DNA: TGTGCCAGCACCCCGCGACTAGCGGGAGTAGGCACAGATACGCAGTATTTT. Protein sequence: CASTPRLAGVGTDTQYF.

The chain employs TRBV7-9 and TRBJ1-5; unclear D gene. The ends were cut back, 2 bases at V and 2 bases at J, with 13 bases in the middle. Germline assignment: CDR1 SEHNR and CDR2 FQNEAQ (reference sequence). The CDR3 has 16 residues. CDR3 residues: CASSLSNSFGNQPQHF. The DNA of the CDR3 is TGTGCCAGCAGCTTAAGTAACAGTTTTGGCAATCAGCCCCAGCATTTT.

The rearrangement joins TRBV15 to TRBJ2-5, with D unclear. The CDR3 covers 14 residues. Germline assignment: CDR1 LNHNV and CDR2 YYDKDF (reference sequence). V was pared by 0 bases and J by 5 bases, with 10 bases between. In nucleotides, the CDR3 is TGTGCCACCAGCAGAGATAGCCGCGTCGAGACCCAGTACTTC. This encodes CATSRDSRVETQYF.